This TCR beta chain emerged from a study of blood T cell repertoires in COVID-19. Study-level information: From T cells, B-cell-depleted T cells, or PBMCs came the material, which was cDNA or gDNA.

V trimming: 5 bases; J trimming: 2 bases; junction bases outside the gene matches: 13. CDR1 and CDR2 from the germline V gene are LNHDA and SQIVND (reference sequence). The CDR3 contains 18 residues. Those enrolled, adults aged roughly 18 to 90 years, came from fewer than 25 US areas. Per the study methods: Reference gene primer amplification in the assay estimated nucleated cell counts. Only in-frame clones appear in the TCRdb table, and some are missing; sequencing was by immunoSEQ multiplex PCR. That table supplies the V and J calls and clone size; D and trimming were determined from the DNA. This table holds hundreds of thousands of clones, roughly 88% found once. There are many counts of this clone.

The specimen sequenced was PBMCs or T cells enriched from blood (not recorded which). The TCR comes from a woman between 25 and 40 years old who had recovered from COVID-19. This chain connects TRBV19 to TRBJ2-1; 9 nucleotides line up with TRBD1. The CDR3 region has the DNA TGTGCCAGTAGTTGGGGCCCTACTACAGGGGGCCCCTACAATGAGCAGTTCTTC. Translated: CASSWGPTTGGPYNEQFF.